The 21 T cell receptor beta chains below all came from one sample that was sequenced in a study of blood T cell repertoires in COVID-19. Assay: immunoSEQ multiplex PCR; the TCRdb copy retains only in-frame clones and omits some. The table has 95,000 to 110,000 clones, about 87% seen once. The sequencing input was peripheral blood. The receptors derive from a human donor in a cohort sampled during active or convalescent COVID-19.

The rearrangement links TRBV19 to TRBJ1-2, with 9 bases that match TRBD1. V lost 5 bases to trimming and J lost 2 bases; unmatched junction nucleotides: 6. Germline V gene lookup returns CDR1 LNHDA and CDR2 SQIVND (reference sequence). This CDR3 comprises 15 residues. The CDR3 DNA follows: TGTGCCAGTAGTTTCTCCGGGACAGGGAACTATGGCTACACCTTC. Translation gives CASSFSGTGNYGYTF.

The chain recombines TRBV11-2 with TRBJ2-3; TRBD2 matches 8 bases. This CDR3 is built from 14 residues. V shed 1 base and J 7 bases; nucleotides not matched to a gene: 4. CDR1 is SGHAT, CDR2 FQNNGV, per germline. The CDR3 loop reads CASSLAGGANTQYF. CDR3 nucleotide sequence: TGTGCCAGCAGCTTAGCCGGGGGGGCTAATACGCAGTATTTT.

V gene TRBV29-1 combines with J gene TRBJ1-1; possibly TRBD1 for D (5 bases). The germline gives CDR1 SQVTM, CDR2 ANQGSEA. This CDR3 comprises 13 residues. Trimming removed 8 bases at V and 1 base at J, with 14 bases between. The CDR3 loop is CSLWAGGNTEAFF. The CDR3 nucleotides are TGCAGCTTATGGGCCGGGGGGAACACTGAAGCTTTCTTT.

This clone occurred a few times. The chain links TRBV3-1 (or the pseudogene TRBV3-2) to TRBJ1-2, with a weak D call TRBD1 (6 bases). The germline V gene has CDR1 LGHDT and CDR2 YNNKEL (reference sequence). This CDR3 is 14 amino acids long. Trimming took off 4 bases at V and 4 bases at J, with 13 bases between the two ends. The CDR3 sequence: CASSPDSGFYGYTF. The CDR3 region has the DNA TGTGCCAGCAGCCCGGACAGCGGATTCTATGGCTACACCTTC.

This sequence joins TRBV6-5 and TRBJ1-5; a weak D match, TRBD1 (6 bases). Germline values: CDR1 MNHEY, CDR2 SVGAGI. Trimming took 6 bases from V and 3 from J, leaving 15 bases between them. CDR3 length: 15 residues. In nucleotides, the CDR3 is TGTGCCAGCAGGGCTCGGACAGTTCTCAATCAGCCCCAGCATTTT. Encoded protein: CASRARTVLNQPQHF.

The chain carries TRBV3-1 (or the pseudogene TRBV3-2) and TRBJ2-5; D is perhaps TRBD1 (6 bases). CDR3 size: 14 residues. The V gene lost 7 bases and the J gene lost 1 base, with 13 bases spanning the gap. Germline V lookup: CDR1 LGHDT, CDR2 YNNKEL (reference sequence). The CDR3 nucleotides read TGTGCCAGCATCCAGGAAGGGGGCCAAGAGACCCAGTACTTC. It translates to CASIQEGGQETQYF.

The J gene is TRBJ2-7, the V gene TRBV7-2, with D uncertain. Germline V lookup: CDR1 SGHTA, CDR2 FQGNSA. V lost 1 base and J lost 0, with 10 bases in between. This CDR3 has 15 amino acids. For the CDR3, the DNA is TGTGCCAGCAGCTTAGGAAGACTGAGCTCCTACGAGCAGTACTTC. This gives the protein CASSLGRLSSYEQYF.

The chain carries TRBV30 and TRBJ1-5; D not certain. CDR3 length: 15 residues. From germline, CDR1 is GTSNPN and CDR2 SVGIG (reference sequence). Trimming cost V 3 bases and J 4 bases, with 16 bases left between them. The chain's CDR3 is CAWSPLGGVNQPQHF. The CDR3, as DNA: TGTGCCTGGAGCCCCCTTGGAGGCGTTAATCAGCCCCAGCATTTT.

This clone was detected a few times. The chain links TRBV2 to TRBJ2-7; possible D gene TRBD1, 6 bases. CDR1 and CDR2 (germline): SNHLY, FYNNEI. The CDR3 is made up of 14 amino acids. V lost 6 bases, J lost 2 bases, and 14 bases lay in between. CDR3 in amino acids: CASRARGLAYEQYF. The CDR3 region has the DNA TGTGCCAGCAGGGCCAGGGGTTTGGCCTACGAGCAGTACTTC. Full variable domain (outside the CDR3, taken from reference TRBV2 and TRBJ2-7): EPEVTQTPSHQVTQMGQEVILRCVPISNHLYFYWYRQILGQKVEFLVSFYNNEISEKSEIFDDQFSVERPDGSNFTLKIRSTKLEDSAMYFCASRARGLAYEQYFGPGTRLTVT.

This clone has only one observation. V is TRBV19 and J is TRBJ2-7, with 10 nucleotides matching TRBD1. CDR3 length equals 14 residues. The germline V gene has CDR1 LNHDA and CDR2 SQIVND (reference sequence). V gave up 4 bases and J gave up 7 bases; unmatched junction bases: 7. The CDR3 region has the DNA TGTGCCAGTAGTAGAAGACAGGGGGCGCCTGAGCAGTACTTC. Encoded protein: CASSRRQGAPEQYF.

A single count supports this clone. The chain couples TRBV19 to TRBJ1-1, with 8 nucleotides matching TRBD1. CDR3 size: 15 residues. CDR1 is LNHDA and CDR2 is SQIVND in the germline V gene (reference sequence). V lost 4 bases, J lost 4 bases, and 8 bases stayed unmatched. CDR3 nucleotides: TGTGCCAGTAGTACCATGCAGGGGGCTGGCACTGAAGCTTTCTTT. Translating it yields CASSTMQGAGTEAFF.

With respect to this clone: This may come from a read error, since a much larger clone is one base off. This chain's CDR3 is CASSQQGANTGELFF. As DNA, the CDR3 is TGTGCCAGCAGCCAACAGGGGGCGAACACCGGGGAGCTGTTTTTT. This chain joins TRBV7-3 and TRBJ2-2; the match to TRBD1 covers 8 bases. With V trimmed by 5 bases and J by 0 bases, 2 bases remained unmatched. The CDR3 totals 15 residues. The germline CDR1 and CDR2 sequences are SGHTA and FQGTGA.

This clone is a singleton in its sample. V and J are TRBV7-2 and TRBJ2-4; TRBD1 agrees at 8 bases. Germline V gene sequence: CDR1 SGHTA, CDR2 FQGNSA. The CDR3 is 17 residues long. The ends lost 5 bases at V and 9 bases at J; junction bases unmatched: 18. This chain's CDR3 is CASSVRVSPGGAGIQYF. DNA for the CDR3: TGTGCCAGCAGCGTTAGGGTATCGCCAGGGGGCGCAGGCATTCAGTACTTC. Full variable domain (missing parts from reference TRBV7-2 and TRBJ2-4): GAGVSQSPSNKVTEKGKDVELRCDPISGHTALYWYRQSLGQGLEFLIYFQGNSAPDKSGLPSDRFSAERTGGSVSTLTIQRTQQEDSAVYLCASSVRVSPGGAGIQYFGAGTRLSVL.

The rearrangement links TRBV30 to TRBJ1-3, with 7 positions matching TRBD1. This CDR3 is 18 amino acids long. The V gene's germline CDR1 is GTSNPN and CDR2 SVGIG (reference sequence). The ends lost 3 bases at V and 3 bases at J; junction bases unmatched: 17. CDR3 residues: CAWSAPTGYSLGGNTIYF. The CDR3 DNA is TGTGCCTGGAGCGCTCCGACAGGGTATTCCTTAGGTGGAAACACCATATATTTT.

This clone was counted a few times. The CDR3 sequence: CASSQSGLAADTQYF. The CDR3 DNA sequence: TGCGCCAGCAGCCAGTCCGGACTAGCGGCAGATACGCAGTATTTT. The V call is TRBV4-1, the J call TRBJ2-3; the match to TRBD2 covers 10 bases. The CDR3 spans 15 residues. With V trimmed by 3 bases and J by 4 bases, 4 bases remained unmatched. Per germline, CDR1 MGHRA and CDR2 YSYEKL.

The genes are TRBV9 and TRBJ1-2; D might be TRBD1 (5 bases). Germline loops: CDR1 SGDLS, CDR2 YYNGEE. The CDR3 length is 15 residues. Trimming took 4 bases from V and 0 from J, leaving 13 bases between them. CDR3 protein: CASSTSTEANYGYTF. As DNA, the CDR3 is TGTGCCAGCAGCACCTCGACAGAAGCTAACTATGGCTACACCTTC.

This rearrangement joins TRBV5-1 to TRBJ1-4; 7 nucleotides match TRBD1. This CDR3 has 15 residues. Germline CDR1 is SGHRS and CDR2 is YFSETQ. The junction had 14 bases not matched to a gene; V was cut back by 4 bases and J by 11 bases. CDR3 sequence reads: CASSPWEGGIGKLFF. CDR3 bases: TGCGCCAGCAGCCCGTGGGAAGGGGGCATAGGTAAACTGTTTTTT.

The gene calls are TRBV6-5 and TRBJ1-3; perhaps TRBD1 as D (6 bases). In germline, CDR1 is MNHEY, CDR2 SVGAGI. There are 16 residues in the CDR3. V lost 4 bases, J lost 0 bases, and 13 bases lay in between. This CDR3 reads CASSSGQTNSGNTIYF. DNA of the CDR3: TGTGCCAGCAGTTCAGGACAGACGAACTCTGGAAACACCATATATTTT.

The chain has TRBV19 and TRBJ2-2, with a possible D match to TRBD2 (5 bases). This CDR3 is 15 amino acids long. In germline, CDR1 is LNHDA, CDR2 SQIVND (reference sequence). Trimming took off 5 bases at V and 8 bases at J, with 18 bases between the two ends. The CDR3 is CASSPRFGSGGELFF. In DNA, the CDR3 is TGTGCCAGTAGTCCCCGGTTTGGTTCGGGGGGGGAGCTGTTTTTT.

This chain links TRBV2 with TRBJ1-1, with D maybe TRBD1 (5 bases). The CDR3 runs to 14 residues. The V gene lost 7 bases and the J gene lost 1 base, with 13 bases spanning the gap. CDR1 SNHLY and CDR2 FYNNEI come from the germline V gene. The DNA for the CDR3 is TGTGCCAGCAACTATCTCCAGGGGAACACTGAAGCTTTCTTT. Translated: CASNYLQGNTEAFF.

The V call is TRBV18, the J call TRBJ1-1, with D possibly TRBD1 on 6 matching bases. CDR3 length: 16 residues. Germline V gene sequence: CDR1 KGHSH, CDR2 LQKENI. With 3 bases removed from V and 0 bases from J, the gap between germline ends came to 14 bases. This CDR3 is CASSPERGGVNTEAFF. For the CDR3, the DNA is TGTGCCAGCTCACCCGAACGAGGGGGAGTGAACACTGAAGCTTTCTTT.